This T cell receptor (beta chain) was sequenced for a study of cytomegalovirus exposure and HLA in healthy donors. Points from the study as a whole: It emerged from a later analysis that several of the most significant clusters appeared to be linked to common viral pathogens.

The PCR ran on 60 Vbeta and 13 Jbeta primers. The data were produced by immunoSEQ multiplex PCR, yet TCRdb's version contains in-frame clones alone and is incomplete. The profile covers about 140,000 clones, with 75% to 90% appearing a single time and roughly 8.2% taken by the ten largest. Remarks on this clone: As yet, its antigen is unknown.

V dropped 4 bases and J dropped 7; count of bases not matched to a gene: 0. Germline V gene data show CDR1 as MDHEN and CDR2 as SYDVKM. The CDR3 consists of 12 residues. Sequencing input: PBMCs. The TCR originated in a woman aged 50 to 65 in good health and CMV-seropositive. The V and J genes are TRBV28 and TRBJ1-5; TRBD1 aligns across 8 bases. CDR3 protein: CASSSGGQPQHF. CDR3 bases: TGTGCCAGCAGTTCAGGGGGCCAGCCCCAGCATTTT.